The TCR beta chain described here comes from a study of immune cell composition in non-small cell lung cancer (dated by TCRdb to between 2016 and 2019). Regarding the complete study: Histologic subtype, mostly lung adenocarcinoma or squamous cell carcinoma, was determined with H&E together with p63, CK5, Napsin A and TTF-1 immunohistochemistry. Several tumour specimens with TCR-beta data were rare histological subtypes and were excluded from the subtype comparisons. TCR-beta sequencing (Adaptive Biotechnologies) was performed on 34 paired NSCLC tumour and non-adjacent lung specimens plus 26 tumour-only specimens. Supplementary cohort #1 consisted of ten or so lung adenocarcinoma cases with paired tumour/lung TCR-beta sequencing and with TIL populations generated to assess tumour reactivity. Beyond this particular receptor, the publication reports: The reactivity cohort contained only 10 cases, and the tumour-reactive clones were not shown to have sequences in common with the dominant in vivo tumour-associated clones. Across roughly 9 adenocarcinoma cases, the maximal tumour-associated clone frequency showed a strong correlation with TIL tumour reactivity, but overall clonality showed no such correlation. Nearly half of NSCLC cases had tumour-associated clones >0.5%, found in about a third of adenocarcinomas compared with 75% to 85% of squamous carcinomas. Top 10 clone scores and productive clonality were significantly higher in lung squamous cell carcinoma than in lung adenocarcinoma tumours. No significant correlation was found between tumour TCR-beta clonality and smoking pack-years.

Genomic DNA was isolated with the QIAamp DNA kit from frozen aliquots of single-cell suspensions that had not been sorted. Surgically resected non-small cell lung cancer tissue was used for the tumour samples. Tissues were received within 2 hours of resection and were immediately processed into single-cell suspensions. Tissue was broken up mechanically, digested enzymatically with DNase I, collagenase I and hyaluronidase for approximately 30 minutes at 37 degrees C, and then filtered and RBC-lysed. TCR-beta CDR3 regions were amplified from genomic DNA by a two-step multiplex PCR, with the second step adding Illumina-compatible adaptors. TCR-beta immunosequencing was carried out on an Illumina platform through the commercial immunoSEQ service. The authors' pipeline ran thus. Two measures summarised the repertoires: productive clonality, and Top 10 Clones, meaning the percentage of T-cell templates coming from the ten most frequent sequences. Productive clonality had a range of 0 to 1, where 1 means a monoclonal population. Using log10 scatter plots, tumour-associated clones were identified as sequences that made up at least 0.1% of tumour T-cell templates yet were absent from the matched non-adjacent lung. Student's t-tests were used for two-group comparisons, ANOVA was used for stages, and linear regression was used for relationships, with analyses conducted in GraphPad Prism7 and R. TCRdb took over this immuneACCESS table, retaining in-frame rearrangements with V and J assigned. Such tables are incomplete; in checked studies, under half of the missing clones stem from an unresolved V gene, and the remainder is unexplained. V, J and clone size derive from that table, while D and trimming were established from the DNA sequence. The sample table holds about 3,100 clones, of which roughly 88% were seen once. The ten largest clones add up to 8% to 8.5% of the sample.

Remarks on this clone: The antigen this receptor binds is unknown. Base quality data are lacking; no much larger clone is found one base away.

The V and J ends are trimmed by 5 bases and 5 bases, leaving 15 bases between them. Taken from cysteine to phenylalanine, the CDR3 has 14 residues. The retained sequence is limited to the CDR3, 42 bases, with the frame set at the first base. The germline V gene (reference sequence) yields MNHEY for CDR1 and SMNVEV for CDR2. The sequence derives from a human donor with non-small cell lung cancer. The V and J genes are TRBV27 and TRBJ2-5, and possibly TRBD1, on 6 matching bases. The sample taken for sequencing was lung tumor tissue. The sequenced DNA: TGTGCCAGCAGTACTTTGACAGGCGGGGAGACCCAGTACTTC. It translates to CASSTLTGGETQYF.